These T cell receptor beta chains were read from a single sample in a study of blood T cells in healthy people across ages. TCRdb processed the 5' RACE reads anew with MiXCR; each CDR3 protein has one entry. The sample records hundreds of thousands of distinct CDR3 sequences, roughly 52% being singletons. Sequenced material: blood. These receptors all stem from a man aged 30 to 39 in good health. Both conserved end residues are part of each CDR3. D genes are given only for firm matches.

>TRBV18|TRBJ2-3|-
CASSPPDRPDTQYF
>TRBV4-1|-|-
CASSQDRRTYEQYF
>TRBV5-1|TRBJ2-7|TRBD1
CASSNRDSSNEQYF
>TRBV5-5|TRBJ1-5|-
CASSLVGHPDSNQPQHF
>TRBV29-1|TRBJ2-3|TRBD2
CSVEAKGGFTDTQYF
>TRBV27|TRBJ2-5|-
CASSLSNPLASVQTQYF
>TRBV27|TRBJ1-5|-
CASSADSYSNQPQHF
>TRBV9|TRBJ2-3|TRBD2
CASSLPGTTEVDTQYF
>TRBV18|TRBJ2-7|-
CASSPSGSDEQYF
>TRBV25-1|TRBJ2-7|-
CASSELSPGVAYEQYF
>TRBV7-9|TRBJ2-1|-
CASSLGGGNSQFF
>TRBV10-2|TRBJ2-7|-
CASTQRRQAYEQYF
>TRBV6-5|TRBJ2-4|TRBD2
CASSPGRGPNIQYF
>TRBV6-5|TRBJ2-7|-
CASSLLLAGPYEQYF
>TRBV2|TRBJ2-2|-
CASSSRRDYTGELFF
>TRBV5-1|TRBJ2-2|TRBD1
CASSYQAGTGPGELFF
>TRBV6-2/TRBV6-3|-|TRBD2
CASSYQGGRYEQYF
>TRBV20-1|TRBJ1-4|-
CSASGSGLEKLFF
>TRBV20-1|-|TRBD2
CSAGDTRTSGGRYNEQYF
>TRBV6-2/TRBV6-3|TRBJ2-7|-
CASSPTGRSYEQYF
>TRBV18|TRBJ1-4|TRBD1
CASSQFRDREREKLFF
>TRBV28|TRBJ2-1|TRBD2
CASSPPARGGYNEQFF
>TRBV5-1|TRBJ2-7|TRBD2
CASSFGRGQEDEQYF
>TRBV20-1|TRBJ1-2|-
CRAPDRTNYGYTF
>TRBV7-9|-|-
CASSLDNVPYEQYF
>TRBV7-8|-|TRBD1
CASSPTGYFHNEQYF
>TRBV2|TRBJ2-1|-
CASGPGNEQFF
>TRBV20-1|TRBJ1-1|-
CSASRGTEAFF
>TRBV20-1|TRBJ1-6|TRBD1
CSARRDRQGKNSPLHF
>TRBV4-2|TRBJ2-3|TRBD1
CASSQDPLTGASTDTQYF
>TRBV11-2|TRBJ2-7|-
CASSLERGWEQYF
>TRBV25-1|TRBJ2-1|-
CASAEGYNEQFF
>TRBV11-2|TRBJ2-3|TRBD2
CASSLDPGGPADTQYF
>TRBV7-6|TRBJ2-1|-
CASSLSGPYNEQFF
>TRBV27|TRBJ2-1|-
CASSFTGGHNEQFF
>TRBV2|TRBJ2-7|-
CASSEFGEGSYEQYF
>TRBV6-6|TRBJ2-1|-
CASRRANEQFF
>TRBV29-1|TRBJ1-5|-
CSVVFQPQHF
>TRBV25-1|TRBJ2-1|TRBD1
CASSEDRGLGNEQFF
>TRBV20-1|TRBJ2-1|TRBD2
CSARDPGRGAYNEQFF
>TRBV29-1|TRBJ2-3|-
CSARRGGGTDTQYF
>TRBV28|TRBJ2-1|TRBD2
CASLGLAGSREQFF
>TRBV4-2|TRBJ2-5|-
CASSQDAGTQYF
>TRBV3-1|TRBJ1-5|-
CASSQARGTNQPQHF
>TRBV27|TRBJ2-7|-
CASGSDPEGYEQYF
>TRBV7-7|TRBJ2-1|-
CASSLGEAGPLRYNEQFF
>TRBV4-1|TRBJ2-1|-
CTSSQIEAVQFF
>TRBV6-1|TRBJ1-2|-
CASSDSRYLNYGYTF
>TRBV29-1|TRBJ2-7|-
CSVAGTAAYEQYF
>TRBV3-1|TRBJ2-7|-
CASSQSGRGGEQYF
>TRBV7-2|TRBJ2-2|-
CASTRILATTGELFF
>TRBV29-1|TRBJ1-3|-
CSVDRELSGNTIYF
>TRBV4-1|TRBJ1-2|-
CASSQEWSPNYGYTF